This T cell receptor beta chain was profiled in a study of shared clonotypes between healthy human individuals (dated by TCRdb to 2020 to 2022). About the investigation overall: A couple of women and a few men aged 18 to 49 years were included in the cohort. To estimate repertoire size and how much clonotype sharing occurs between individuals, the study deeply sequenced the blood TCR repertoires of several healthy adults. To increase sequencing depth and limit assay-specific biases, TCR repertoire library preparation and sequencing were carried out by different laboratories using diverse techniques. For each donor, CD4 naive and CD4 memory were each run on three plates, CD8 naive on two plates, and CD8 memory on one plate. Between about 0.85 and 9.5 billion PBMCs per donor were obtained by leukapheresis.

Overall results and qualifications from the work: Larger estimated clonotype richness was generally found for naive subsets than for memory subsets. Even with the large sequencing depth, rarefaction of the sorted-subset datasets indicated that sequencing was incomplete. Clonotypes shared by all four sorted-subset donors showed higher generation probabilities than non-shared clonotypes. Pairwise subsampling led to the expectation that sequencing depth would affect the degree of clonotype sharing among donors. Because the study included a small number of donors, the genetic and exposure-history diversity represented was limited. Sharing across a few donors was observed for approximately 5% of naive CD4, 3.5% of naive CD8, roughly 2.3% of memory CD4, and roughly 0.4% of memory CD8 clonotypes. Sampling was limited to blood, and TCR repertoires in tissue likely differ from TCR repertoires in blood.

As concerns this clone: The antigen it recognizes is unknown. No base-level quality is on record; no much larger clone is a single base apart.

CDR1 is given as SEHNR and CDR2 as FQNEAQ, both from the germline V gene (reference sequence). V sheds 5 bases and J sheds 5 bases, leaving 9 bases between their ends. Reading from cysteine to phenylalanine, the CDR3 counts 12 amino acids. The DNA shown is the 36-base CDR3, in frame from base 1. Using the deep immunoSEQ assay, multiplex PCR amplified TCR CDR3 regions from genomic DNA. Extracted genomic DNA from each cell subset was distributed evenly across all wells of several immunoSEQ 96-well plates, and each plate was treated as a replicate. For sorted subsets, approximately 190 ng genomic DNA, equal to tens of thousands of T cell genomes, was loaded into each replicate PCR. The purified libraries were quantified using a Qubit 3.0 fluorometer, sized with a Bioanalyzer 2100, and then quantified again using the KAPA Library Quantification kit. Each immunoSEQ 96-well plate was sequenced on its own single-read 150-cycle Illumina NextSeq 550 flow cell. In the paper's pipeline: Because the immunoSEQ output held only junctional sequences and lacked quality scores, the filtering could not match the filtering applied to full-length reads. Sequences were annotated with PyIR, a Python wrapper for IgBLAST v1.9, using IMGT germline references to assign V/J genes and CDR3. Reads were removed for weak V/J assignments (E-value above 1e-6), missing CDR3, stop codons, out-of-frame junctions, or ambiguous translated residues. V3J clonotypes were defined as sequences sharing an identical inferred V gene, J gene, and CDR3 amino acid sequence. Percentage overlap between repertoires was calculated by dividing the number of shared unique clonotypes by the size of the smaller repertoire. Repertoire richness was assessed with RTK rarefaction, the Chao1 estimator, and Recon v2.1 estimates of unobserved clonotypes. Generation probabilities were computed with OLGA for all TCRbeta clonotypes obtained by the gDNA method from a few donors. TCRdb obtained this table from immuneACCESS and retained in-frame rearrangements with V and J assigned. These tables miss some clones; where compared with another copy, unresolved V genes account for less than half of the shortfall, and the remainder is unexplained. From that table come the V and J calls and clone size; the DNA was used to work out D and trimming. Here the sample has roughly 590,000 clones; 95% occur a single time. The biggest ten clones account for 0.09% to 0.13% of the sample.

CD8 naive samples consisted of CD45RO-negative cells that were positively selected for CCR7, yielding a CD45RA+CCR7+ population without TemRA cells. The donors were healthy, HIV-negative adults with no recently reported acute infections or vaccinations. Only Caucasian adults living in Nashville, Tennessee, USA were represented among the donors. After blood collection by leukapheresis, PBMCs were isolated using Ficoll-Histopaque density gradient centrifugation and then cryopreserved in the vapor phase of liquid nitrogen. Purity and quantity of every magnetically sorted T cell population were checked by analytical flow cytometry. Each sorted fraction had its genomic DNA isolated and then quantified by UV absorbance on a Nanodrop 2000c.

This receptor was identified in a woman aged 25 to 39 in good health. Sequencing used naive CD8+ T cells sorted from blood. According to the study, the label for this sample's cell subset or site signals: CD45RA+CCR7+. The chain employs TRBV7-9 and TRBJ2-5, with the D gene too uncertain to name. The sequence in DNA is TGTGCCAGCAGCCTACCACGGGAGACCCAGTACTTC. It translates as CASSLPRETQYF.